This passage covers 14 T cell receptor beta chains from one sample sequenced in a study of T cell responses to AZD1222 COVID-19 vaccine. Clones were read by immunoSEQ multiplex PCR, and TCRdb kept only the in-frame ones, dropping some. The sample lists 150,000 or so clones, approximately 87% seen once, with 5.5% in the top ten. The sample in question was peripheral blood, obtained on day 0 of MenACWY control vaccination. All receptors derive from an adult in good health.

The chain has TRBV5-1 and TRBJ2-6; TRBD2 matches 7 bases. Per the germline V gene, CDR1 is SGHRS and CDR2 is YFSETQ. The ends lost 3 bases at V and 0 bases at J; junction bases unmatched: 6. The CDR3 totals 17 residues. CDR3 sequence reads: CASSSIAGLSGANVLTF. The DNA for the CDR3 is TGCGCCAGCAGCTCCATAGCGGGTCTCTCTGGGGCCAACGTCCTGACTTTC. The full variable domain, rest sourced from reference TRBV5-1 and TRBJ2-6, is KAGVTQTPRYLIKTRGQQVTLSCSPISGHRSVSWYQQTPGQGLQFLFEYFSETQRNKGNFPGRFSGRQFSNSRSEMNVSTLELGDSALYLCASSSIAGLSGANVLTFGAGSRLTVL.

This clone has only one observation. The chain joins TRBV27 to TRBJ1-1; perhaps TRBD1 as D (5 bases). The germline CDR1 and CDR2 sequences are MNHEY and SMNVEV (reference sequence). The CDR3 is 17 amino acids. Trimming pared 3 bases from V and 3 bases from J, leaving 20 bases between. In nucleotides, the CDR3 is TGTGCCAGCAGTTTTGGAGGGGCGGCCCGCAGGGACACTGAAGCTTTCTTT. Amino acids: CASSFGGAARRDTEAFF.

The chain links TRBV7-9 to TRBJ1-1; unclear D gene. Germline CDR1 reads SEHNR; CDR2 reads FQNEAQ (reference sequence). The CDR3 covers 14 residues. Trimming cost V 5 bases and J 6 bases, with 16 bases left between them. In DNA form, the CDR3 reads TGTGCCAGCAGCCTAGGGTCGGAGGTCTCTGAAGCTTTCTTT. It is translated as CASSLGSEVSEAFF. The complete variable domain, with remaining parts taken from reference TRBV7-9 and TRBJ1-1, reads DTGVSQNPRHKITKRGQNVTFRCDPISEHNRLYWYRQTLGQGPEFLTYFQNEAQLEKSRLLSDRFSAERPKGSFSTLEIQRTEQGDSAMYLCASSLGSEVSEAFFGQGTRLTVV.

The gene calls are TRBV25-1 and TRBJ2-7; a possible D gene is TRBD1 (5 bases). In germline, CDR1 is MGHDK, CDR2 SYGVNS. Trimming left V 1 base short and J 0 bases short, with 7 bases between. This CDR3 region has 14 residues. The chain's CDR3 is CASSEWGGSYEQYF. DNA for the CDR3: TGTGCCAGCAGTGAATGGGGCGGCTCCTACGAGCAGTACTTC.

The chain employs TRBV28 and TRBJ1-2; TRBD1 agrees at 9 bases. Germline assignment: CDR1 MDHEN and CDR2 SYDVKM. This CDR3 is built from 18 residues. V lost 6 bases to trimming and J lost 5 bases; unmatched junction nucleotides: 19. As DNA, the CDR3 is TGTGCCAGCAGAAGACCCCAAGGGACAGGGAGTACCTTATATGGCTACACCTTC. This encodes CASRRPQGTGSTLYGYTF.

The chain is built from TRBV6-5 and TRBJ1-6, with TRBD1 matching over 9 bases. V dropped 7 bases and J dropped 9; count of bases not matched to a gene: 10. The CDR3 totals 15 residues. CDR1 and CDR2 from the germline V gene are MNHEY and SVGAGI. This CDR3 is CASTLGGQGGSPLHF. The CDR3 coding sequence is TGTGCCAGCACCCTAGGGGGACAGGGTGGTTCACCCCTCCACTTT.

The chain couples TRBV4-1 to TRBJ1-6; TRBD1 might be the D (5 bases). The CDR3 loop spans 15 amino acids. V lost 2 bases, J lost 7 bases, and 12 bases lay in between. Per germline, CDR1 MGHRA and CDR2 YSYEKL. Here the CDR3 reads CASSQFGQGNSPLHF. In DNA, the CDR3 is TGCGCCAGCAGCCAATTCGGGCAGGGAAATTCACCCCTCCACTTT.

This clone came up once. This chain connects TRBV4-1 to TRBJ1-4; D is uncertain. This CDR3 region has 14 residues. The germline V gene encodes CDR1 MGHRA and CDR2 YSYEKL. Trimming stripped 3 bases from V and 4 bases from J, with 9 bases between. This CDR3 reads CASSHMEGNEKLFF. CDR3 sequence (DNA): TGCGCCAGCAGCCATATGGAAGGTAATGAAAAACTGTTTTTT.

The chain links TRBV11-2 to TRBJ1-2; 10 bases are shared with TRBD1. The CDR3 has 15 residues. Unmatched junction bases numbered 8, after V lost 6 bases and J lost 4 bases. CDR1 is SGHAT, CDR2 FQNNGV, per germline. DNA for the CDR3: TGTGCCAGCAGATTGACAGGGGGCGCTATCTATGGCTACACCTTC. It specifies CASRLTGGAIYGYTF.

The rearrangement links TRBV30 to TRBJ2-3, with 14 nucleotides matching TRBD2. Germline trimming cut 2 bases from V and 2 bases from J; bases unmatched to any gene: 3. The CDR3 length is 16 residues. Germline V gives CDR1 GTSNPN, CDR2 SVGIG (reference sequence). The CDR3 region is CAWSRLAGGVTDTQYF. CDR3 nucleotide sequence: TGTGCCTGGAGTCGACTAGCGGGAGGGGTCACAGATACGCAGTATTTT. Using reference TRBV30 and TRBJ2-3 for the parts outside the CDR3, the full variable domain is SQTIHQWPATLVQPVGSPLSLECTVEGTSNPNLYWYRQAAGRGLQLLFYSVGIGQISSEVPQNLSASRPQDRQFILSSKKLLLSDSGFYLCAWSRLAGGVTDTQYFGPGTRLTVL.

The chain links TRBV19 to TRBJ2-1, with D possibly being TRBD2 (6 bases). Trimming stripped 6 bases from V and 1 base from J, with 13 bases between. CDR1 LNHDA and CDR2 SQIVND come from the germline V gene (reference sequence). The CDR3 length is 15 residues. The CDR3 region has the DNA TGTGCCAGTAGGTGGGACTTGAGATCCTACAATGAGCAGTTCTTC. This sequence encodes CASRWDLRSYNEQFF.

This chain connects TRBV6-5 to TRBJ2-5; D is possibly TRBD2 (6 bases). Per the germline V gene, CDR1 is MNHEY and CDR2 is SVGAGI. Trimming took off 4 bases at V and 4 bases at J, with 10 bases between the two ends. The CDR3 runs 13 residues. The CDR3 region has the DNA TGTGCCAGCAGTTGGGGGGAACGAGAGACCCAGTACTTC. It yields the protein CASSWGERETQYF.

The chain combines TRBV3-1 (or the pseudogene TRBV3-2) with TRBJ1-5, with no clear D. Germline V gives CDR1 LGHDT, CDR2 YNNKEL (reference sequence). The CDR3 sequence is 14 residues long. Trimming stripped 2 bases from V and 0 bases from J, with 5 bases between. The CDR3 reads CASSQLDSNQPQHF. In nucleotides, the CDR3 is TGTGCCAGCAGCCAACTGGATAGCAATCAGCCCCAGCATTTT.

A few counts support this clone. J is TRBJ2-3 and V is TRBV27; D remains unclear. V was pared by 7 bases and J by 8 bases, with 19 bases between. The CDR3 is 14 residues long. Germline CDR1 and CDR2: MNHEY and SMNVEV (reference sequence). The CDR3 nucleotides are TGTGCCAGCACCCCGAGTGGGGTTTTTGGTACGCAGTATTTT. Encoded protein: CASTPSGVFGTQYF.